A single sample is the source of the 2 T cell receptor beta chains below, sequenced in a study of Graves' ophthalmopathy and Graves' hyperthyroidism listed by TCRdb under 2018. TCRdb lists the instrument as Illumina HiSeq 2000. For repertoire sequencing, the TCR beta CDR3 regions were amplified from RNA transcripts. The first round of RT-PCR was done with HTBI primers and the Qiagen OneStep RT-PCR kit, and was followed by a second round of multiplex PCR, then size selection and purification. The raw public data were reprocessed by TCRdb itself: fastp quality trimming at Q25, MiXCR clonotype calling, in-frame beta chains only. Each record represents a unique CDR3 protein, reported with the most common genes and DNA among its rows. In this sample the table shows hundreds of thousands of distinct CDR3 sequences, 22% of which occur a single time. Around 6.5% of the sample is in the top ten clones. Sequenced material: peripheral blood. Every receptor here comes from a young woman with stable Graves' hyperthyroidism. Some clones in this sample may be carry-over from other donors' samples. Donor details come from another sample of the same person, matched by shared clones.

At least ten counts were recorded for this clonotype. J is TRBJ2-7 and V is TRBV19, with D perhaps TRBD1 (7 bases). This CDR3 has 15 amino acids. The V gene lost 2 bases and the J gene lost 3 bases, with 14 bases spanning the gap. Per germline, CDR1 LNHDA and CDR2 SQIVND (reference sequence). The chain's CDR3 is CASSIYTGEDYEQYF. The CDR3 DNA reads TGTGCCAGTAGTATATATACAGGGGAGGACTACGAGCAGTACTTC.

This clonotype was detected many times. The CDR3 is CASSEMGVRSGGYTF. The CDR3 nucleotides are TGTGCCAGCAGTGAGATGGGGGTCCGAAGCGGTGGCTACACCTTC. The chain has TRBV2 and TRBJ1-2; weak D call: TRBD1 (5 bases). CDR3 length: 15 residues. The germline gives CDR1 SNHLY, CDR2 FYNNEI. V was trimmed by 3 bases and J by 7 bases, leaving 18 bases between them.